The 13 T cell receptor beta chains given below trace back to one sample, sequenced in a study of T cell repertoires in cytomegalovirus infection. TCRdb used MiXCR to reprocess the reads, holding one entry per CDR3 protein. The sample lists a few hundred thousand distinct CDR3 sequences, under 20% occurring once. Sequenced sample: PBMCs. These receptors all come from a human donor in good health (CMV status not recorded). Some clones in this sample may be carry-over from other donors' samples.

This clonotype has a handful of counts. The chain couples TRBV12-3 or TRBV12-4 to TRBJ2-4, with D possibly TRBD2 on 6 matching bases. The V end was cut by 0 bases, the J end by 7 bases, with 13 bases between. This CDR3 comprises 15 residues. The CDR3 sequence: CASSLALGRTNIQYF. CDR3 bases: TGTGCCAGCAGTTTAGCGCTAGGGAGGACCAACATTCAGTACTTC.

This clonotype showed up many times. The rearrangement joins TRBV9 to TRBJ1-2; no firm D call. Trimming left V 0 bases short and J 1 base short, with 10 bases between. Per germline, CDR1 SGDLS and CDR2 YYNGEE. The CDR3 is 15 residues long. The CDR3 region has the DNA TGTGCCAGCAGCGTAGACCCCACCAATAACTATGGCTACACCTTC. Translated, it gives CASSVDPTNNYGYTF.

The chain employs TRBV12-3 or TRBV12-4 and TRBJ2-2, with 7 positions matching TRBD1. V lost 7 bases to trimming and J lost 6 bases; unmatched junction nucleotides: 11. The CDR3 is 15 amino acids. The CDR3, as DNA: TGTGCCAGCAAGATCCGGGACAGCATTGCCGGGGAGCTGTTTTTT. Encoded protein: CASKIRDSIAGELFF.

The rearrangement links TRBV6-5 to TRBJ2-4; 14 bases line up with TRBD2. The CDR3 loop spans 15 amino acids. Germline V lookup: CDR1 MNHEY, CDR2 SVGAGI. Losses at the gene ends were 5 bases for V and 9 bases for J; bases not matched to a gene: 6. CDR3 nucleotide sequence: TGTGCCAGCAGTGCCCGACTAGCGGGGGGGTTCATTCAGTACTTC. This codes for CASSARLAGGFIQYF.

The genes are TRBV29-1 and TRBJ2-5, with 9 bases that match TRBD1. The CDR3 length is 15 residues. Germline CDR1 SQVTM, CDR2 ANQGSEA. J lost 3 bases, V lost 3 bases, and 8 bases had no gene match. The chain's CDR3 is CSVDSWGQGEETQYF. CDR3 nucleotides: TGCAGCGTTGATAGCTGGGGACAGGGAGAAGAGACCCAGTACTTC. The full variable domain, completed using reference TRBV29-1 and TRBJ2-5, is SAVISQKPSRDICQRGTSLTIQCQVDSQVTMMFWYRQQPGQSLTLIATANQGSEATYESGFVIDKFPISRPNLTFSTLTVSNMSPEDSSIYLCSVDSWGQGEETQYFGPGTRLLVL.

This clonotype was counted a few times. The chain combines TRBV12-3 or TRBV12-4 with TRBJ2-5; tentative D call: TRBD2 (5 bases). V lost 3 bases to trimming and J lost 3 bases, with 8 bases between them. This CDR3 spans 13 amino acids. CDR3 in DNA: TGTGCCAGCAGTTTCCGGGGTAAAGAGACCCAGTACTTC. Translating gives CASSFRGKETQYF.

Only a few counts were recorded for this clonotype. CDR3 sequence (DNA): TGTGCCAGCAGCTGGGGACAGAGCTCCTACAATGAGCAGTTCTTC. Translated, it gives CASSWGQSSYNEQFF. The V call is TRBV5-4, the J call TRBJ2-1, with TRBD1 identical over 7 bases. The germline V gene encodes CDR1 SGHNT and CDR2 YYREEE (reference sequence). Germline trimming cut 3 bases from V and 0 bases from J; bases unmatched to any gene: 3. This CDR3 has 15 amino acids.

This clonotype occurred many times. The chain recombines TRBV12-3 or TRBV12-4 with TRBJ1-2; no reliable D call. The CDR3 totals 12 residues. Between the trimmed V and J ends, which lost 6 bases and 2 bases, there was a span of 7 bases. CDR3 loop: CASSLGNYGYTF. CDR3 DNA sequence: TGTGCCAGCAGCTTGGGGAACTATGGCTACACCTTC.

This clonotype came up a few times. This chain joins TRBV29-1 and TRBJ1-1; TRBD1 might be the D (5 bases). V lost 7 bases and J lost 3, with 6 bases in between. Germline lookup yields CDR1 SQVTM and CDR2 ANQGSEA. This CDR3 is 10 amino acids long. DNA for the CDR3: TGCAGCGGGGGGGACACTGAAGCTTTCTTT. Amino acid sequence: CSGGDTEAFF.

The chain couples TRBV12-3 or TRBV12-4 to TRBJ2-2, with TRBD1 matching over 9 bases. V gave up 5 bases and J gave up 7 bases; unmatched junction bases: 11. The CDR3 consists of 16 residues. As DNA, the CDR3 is TGTGCCAGCAGTCCGCGCCGGGACAGGGTTGTCGGGGAGCTGTTTTTT. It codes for CASSPRRDRVVGELFF.

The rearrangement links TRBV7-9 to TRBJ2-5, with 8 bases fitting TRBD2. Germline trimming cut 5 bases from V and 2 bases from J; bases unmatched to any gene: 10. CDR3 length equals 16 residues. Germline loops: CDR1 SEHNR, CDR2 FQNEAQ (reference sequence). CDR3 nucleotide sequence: TGTGCCAGCAGCACTCCAGCGGGGGCTGTACAAGAGACCCAGTACTTC. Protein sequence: CASSTPAGAVQETQYF.

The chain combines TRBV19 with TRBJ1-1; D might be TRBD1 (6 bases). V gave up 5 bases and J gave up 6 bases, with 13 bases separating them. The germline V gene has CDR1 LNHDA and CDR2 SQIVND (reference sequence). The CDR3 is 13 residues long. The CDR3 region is CASSVRQVPEAFF. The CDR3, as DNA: TGTGCCAGTAGTGTTCGACAGGTCCCTGAAGCTTTCTTT.

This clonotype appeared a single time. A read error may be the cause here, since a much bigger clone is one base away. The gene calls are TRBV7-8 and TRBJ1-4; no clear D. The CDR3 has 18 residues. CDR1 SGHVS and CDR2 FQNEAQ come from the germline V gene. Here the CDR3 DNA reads TGTGCCAGCAGCTTAGCGTTTAGGAGGGCCAGTACTAATGATAAACTGTTTTTT. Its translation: CASSLAFRRASTNDKLFF.